This note documents a single TCR beta chain sequence. CDR1 and CDR2 from the germline V gene are KGHSH and LQKENI. The ends were cut back, 3 bases at V and 4 bases at J, with 16 bases in the middle. The CDR3 has 16 amino acids. The data were obtained in a study of control samples from healthy donors and cancer patients. TCRdb's copy holds only in-frame clones and misses some; the assay was immunoSEQ multiplex PCR. The sample has about 85,000 clones; roughly 91% are singletons. The rearrangement links TRBV18 to TRBJ2-4, with a tentative D call TRBD2 (5 bases). Input material: blood. The sequence was obtained from a woman aged 60 to 75 in good health. The CDR3, as DNA: TGTGCCAGCTCACCCGTGGACCGGGGTGATAAAAACATTCAGTACTTC. This sequence encodes CASSPVDRGDKNIQYF.